The 6 T cell receptor beta chains below come from one sample, sequenced in a study of T-cell memory formation after mild COVID-19. TCRdb processed the 5' RACE reads anew with MiXCR; each CDR3 protein has one entry. Here the sample spans about 210,000 distinct CDR3 sequences, over 9.5% being singletons. Sequencing used PBMCs or a T cell subset sorted from them (not recorded which). Every receptor here comes from a man aged 18 to 29 who had mild COVID-19 (a few samples of this study predate the infection). Cell type and time point are not known.

The chain combines TRBV10-3 with TRBJ2-3, with D unclear. Per the germline V gene, CDR1 is ENHRY and CDR2 is SYGVKD. The CDR3 covers 13 residues. Trimming took 10 bases from V and 2 from J, leaving 13 bases between them. CDR3 sequence (DNA): TGTGCCACGATCGGCGCTAACACAGATACGCAGTATTTT. This sequence encodes CATIGANTDTQYF.

V is TRBV6-5 and J is TRBJ2-7; possible D gene TRBD2, 5 bases. The germline CDR1 and CDR2 sequences are MNHEY and SVGAGI. Trimming stripped 2 bases from V and 4 bases from J, with 15 bases between. The CDR3 has 15 residues. The CDR3: CASSYRTGYSYEQYV. In nucleotides, the CDR3 is TGTGCCAGCAGTTACCGGACTGGCTATTCTTACGAGCAGTACGTC.

This clonotype was seen a few times. This sequence joins TRBV6-6 and TRBJ2-7, with unresolved D. Between the trimmed V and J ends, which lost 2 bases and 0 bases, there was a span of 5 bases. CDR1 MNHNY and CDR2 SVGAGI come from the germline V gene (reference sequence). The CDR3 is 13 residues long. The CDR3 protein is CASSYRNSYEQYV. The CDR3 DNA reads as TGTGCCAGCAGTTACCGAAACTCCTACGAGCAGTACGTC.

This clonotype turned up a few times. The chain recombines TRBV6-5 with TRBJ1-5, with D perhaps TRBD1 (5 bases). The CDR3 contains 14 residues. V was trimmed by 5 bases and J by 4 bases, leaving 12 bases between them. The V gene's germline CDR1 is MNHEY and CDR2 SVGAGI. The CDR3 protein is CASSRGGSNQPQHF. CDR3 DNA sequence: TGTGCCAGCAGTCGGGGGGGGTCAAATCAGCCCCAGCATTTT.

In this sample, this clonotype turned up a few times. The CDR3 DNA follows: TGTGCCAGCAGCTCGCGACAGGGGGCGGGCGAGCAGTACTTC. It codes for CASSSRQGAGEQYF. This chain connects TRBV5-4 to TRBJ2-7, with 10 bases fitting TRBD1. The CDR3 sequence is 14 residues long. The germline CDR1 and CDR2 sequences are SGHNT and YYREEE (reference sequence). Trimming cost V 3 bases and J 6 bases; bases outside gene matches: 6. Full variable domain (missing parts from reference TRBV5-4 and TRBJ2-7): ETGVTQSPTHLIKTRGQQVTLRCSSQSGHNTVSWYQQALGQGPQFIFQYYREEENGRGNFPPRFSGLQFPNYSSELNVNALELDDSALYLCASSSRQGAGEQYFGPGTRLTVT.

The V call is TRBV2, the J call TRBJ1-2; D unresolved. The CDR3 contains 13 residues. Germline CDR1 SNHLY, CDR2 FYNNEI. Trimming shortened V by 1 base and J by 7 bases, and 10 bases separated the two germline ends. The CDR3 sequence: CASSEDVRFGYTF. The CDR3 DNA reads as TGTGCCAGCAGTGAAGACGTTCGGTTTGGCTACACCTTC.